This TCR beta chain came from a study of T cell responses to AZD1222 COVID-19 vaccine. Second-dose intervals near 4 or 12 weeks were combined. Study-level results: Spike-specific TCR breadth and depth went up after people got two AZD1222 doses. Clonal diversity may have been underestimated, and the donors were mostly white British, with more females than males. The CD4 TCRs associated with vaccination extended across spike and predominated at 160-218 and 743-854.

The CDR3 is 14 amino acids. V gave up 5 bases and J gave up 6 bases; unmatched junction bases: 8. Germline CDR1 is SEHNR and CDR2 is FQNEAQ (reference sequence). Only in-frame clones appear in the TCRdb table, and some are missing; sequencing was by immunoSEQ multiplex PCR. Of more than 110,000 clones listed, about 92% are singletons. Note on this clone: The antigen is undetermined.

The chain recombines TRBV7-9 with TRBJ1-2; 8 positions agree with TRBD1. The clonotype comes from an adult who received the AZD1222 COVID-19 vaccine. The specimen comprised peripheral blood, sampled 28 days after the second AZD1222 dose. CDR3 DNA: TGTGCCAGCAGCCCAGGACAGGGAGTTCATGGCTACACCTTC. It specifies CASSPGQGVHGYTF.